The present T cell receptor beta chain was sequenced within a study of lymphopenia after photon versus proton radiotherapy. Study-wide findings and caveats: Authors raise, but do not show, better survival with proton therapy. Under photons, naive T cells and diversity fell while effector/memory populations rose.

CDR3 length: 15 residues. Trimming removed 11 bases at V and 2 bases at J, with 16 bases between. CDR1 and CDR2 (germline): SEHNR, FQNEAQ (reference sequence). The data were produced by immunoSEQ multiplex PCR, yet TCRdb's version contains in-frame clones alone and is incomplete. The sample yields tens of thousands of clones, around four fifths seen once. On this clone itself: Its target is not known.

The source is a man in his 60s with pancreatic cancer. J is TRBJ2-6 and V is TRBV7-9, with a possible D match to TRBD2 (5 bases). The input for sequencing was peripheral blood, taken from a patient treated with proton-based radiotherapy. CDR3 protein: CASPLGAAGANVLTF. CDR3 nucleotides: TGTGCCTCCCCCCTTGGAGCGGCTGGGGCCAACGTCCTGACTTTC.